This T cell receptor beta chain was found in a study of blood T cell repertoires in COVID-19. In the study overall: PBMCs, B-cell-depleted T cells, or T cells were the source of the cDNA or gDNA that made up the material.

Trimming stripped 5 bases from V and 8 bases from J, with 15 bases between. The CDR3 has 14 amino acids. CDR1 is SGHTA and CDR2 is FQGNSA in the germline V gene. Here immunoSEQ multiplex PCR was the method, and the copy in TCRdb shows in-frame clones only, minus some. The table lists 150,000 to 200,000 clones, over 80% of them singletons, with roughly 5.6% in the top ten. This sequence joins TRBV7-2 and TRBJ2-2; no clear D gene. Sequencing input: PBMCs or T cells enriched from blood (not recorded which). The TCR comes from a man aged 65-85 years who had been exposed to COVID-19. The CDR3 DNA sequence: TGTGCCAGCAGCACCGCAATTGGGCAAGGGGAGCTGTTTTTT. Its protein product is CASSTAIGQGELFF.